The 31 T cell receptor beta chains listed next were all sequenced from one sample in a study of beta chain features in type 1 diabetes. Isolated RNA was reverse transcribed in full, so expressed TCRB transcripts were sequenced. TCRdb's table, derived via immunoSEQ multiplex PCR, lists solely in-frame clones and lacks some. The data show about 340,000 clones, with around 8% seen just once and roughly 0.44% held by the top ten. The sample taken for sequencing was central memory CD4+ T cells from blood. The receptors were gathered from a woman under 30 in good health.

There are a few counts of this clone. The rearrangement uses TRBV19 and TRBJ2-3; D possibly corresponds to TRBD2 (5 bases). CDR1 LNHDA and CDR2 SQIVND come from the germline V gene (reference sequence). The CDR3 has 13 residues. Trimming left V 2 bases short and J 8 bases short, with 11 bases between. The CDR3 sequence is CASSIQPRGTQYF. The CDR3 region has the DNA TGTGCCAGTAGTATACAACCTCGGGGTACGCAGTATTTT. The variable domain in full, completed from reference TRBV19 and TRBJ2-3, reads DGGITQSPKYLFRKEGQNVTLSCEQNLNHDAMYWYRQDPGQGLRLIYYSQIVNDFQKGDIAEGYSVSREKKESFPLTVTSAQKNPTAFYLCASSIQPRGTQYFGPGTRLTVL.

The J gene is TRBJ1-2, the V gene TRBV2, with TRBD1 as a possible D gene (5 bases). CDR3 length: 13 residues. Germline V lookup: CDR1 SNHLY, CDR2 FYNNEI. V was cut by 8 bases and J by 8 bases, with 18 bases left in between. For the CDR3, the DNA is TGTGCCAGCCAGTGGGGGACCCTCACCGGCTACACCTTC. This sequence encodes CASQWGTLTGYTF.

This clone was picked up a small number of times. For the CDR3, the DNA is TGTGCCAGCAGATGGACAGGGGACACTGAAGCTTTCTTT. This codes for CASRWTGDTEAFF. This chain joins TRBV2 and TRBJ1-1; the match to TRBD1 covers 9 bases. The CDR3 has 13 amino acids. Germline values: CDR1 SNHLY, CDR2 FYNNEI. V shed 6 bases, J shed 3 bases, and the junction held 2 bases outside the gene matches.

The chain carries TRBV25-1 and TRBJ2-1; D call uncertain. V was clipped by 8 bases and J by 6 bases, with 14 bases between them. The CDR3 is made up of 13 amino acids. Germline-derived CDR1 and CDR2 are MGHDK and SYGVNS. The CDR3 DNA sequence: TGTGCCAGCTCAAAGCCTCCTCCCAATGAGCAGTTCTTC. Translation gives CASSKPPPNEQFF.

This clone was seen repeatedly, ten times or more. The rearrangement links TRBV5-1 to TRBJ2-5; D is ambiguous. The CDR3 runs 14 residues. Germline V lookup: CDR1 SGHRS, CDR2 YFSETQ. V lost 0 bases to trimming and J lost 5 bases, with 11 bases between them. The CDR3 here is CASSLGPPSETQYF. The CDR3 nucleotides read TGCGCCAGCAGCTTGGGGCCTCCCAGTGAGACCCAGTACTTC. Based on the CDR3 plus reference TRBV5-1 and TRBJ2-5, the full variable domain is KAGVTQTPRYLIKTRGQQVTLSCSPISGHRSVSWYQQTPGQGLQFLFEYFSETQRNKGNFPGRFSGRQFSNSRSEMNVSTLELGDSALYLCASSLGPPSETQYFGPGTRLLVL.

This clone occurred many times. The chain carries TRBV10-3 and TRBJ2-5; D not resolved. Germline lookup yields CDR1 ENHRY and CDR2 SYGVKD. This CDR3 comprises 14 residues. Trimming left V 4 bases short and J 3 bases short, with 12 bases between. DNA of the CDR3: TGTGCCATCAGTGTGGACCCCTCAAAAGAGACCCAGTACTTC. Amino acids: CAISVDPSKETQYF.

This clone was observed a handful of times. The V gene is TRBV5-1, the J gene TRBJ2-3; 8 bases line up with TRBD2. This CDR3 has 15 residues. Germline values: CDR1 SGHRS, CDR2 YFSETQ. V shed 3 bases and J 3 bases; nucleotides not matched to a gene: 6. The CDR3 DNA follows: TGCGCCAGCAGCTCGTGGCAGCGGGAGACAGATACGCAGTATTTT. Its protein product is CASSSWQRETDTQYF.

In this sample, this clone turned up a few times. One junction end disagrees with the germline gene, perhaps due to a read error. V usage is TRBV7-9 and J usage is TRBJ2-2; D not certain. The CDR3 totals 13 residues. Germline V gene lookup returns CDR1 SEHNR and CDR2 FQNEAQ (reference sequence). The CDR3 region has the DNA TGCGCCAGCAGCCAAGATCGATCCGGGGAGCTGTTTTTT. Translated: CASSQDRSGELFF.

The chain uses TRBV4-3 and TRBJ2-7, with 9 bases that match TRBD1. V lost 0 bases, J lost 7 bases, and 7 bases stayed unmatched. Germline CDR1 and CDR2: LGHNA and YSLEER. This CDR3 has 15 residues. The CDR3 spells CASSQEWGQGREQYF. In DNA form, the CDR3 reads TGCGCCAGCAGCCAAGAGTGGGGACAGGGCCGGGAGCAGTACTTC.

V usage is TRBV2 and J usage is TRBJ2-1; 8 bases align to TRBD2. Germline V gene data show CDR1 as SNHLY and CDR2 as FYNNEI. The CDR3 loop spans 16 amino acids. The V segment lost 11 bases and the J segment 5 bases; nucleotides outside the gene matches: 17. The DNA for the CDR3 is TGTGCCGCTTCGACGTCTAGCGGGCAGATAAACAATGAGCAGTTCTTC. This sequence encodes CAASTSSGQINNEQFF. Filled out from reference TRBV2 and TRBJ2-1, the complete variable domain reads EPEVTQTPSHQVTQMGQEVILRCVPISNHLYFYWYRQILGQKVEFLVSFYNNEISEKSEIFDDQFSVERPDGSNFTLKIRSTKLEDSAMYFCAASTSSGQINNEQFFGPGTRLTVL.

The rearrangement links TRBV7-9 to TRBJ2-5; no clear D gene. Per the germline V gene, CDR1 is SEHNR and CDR2 is FQNEAQ (reference sequence). CDR3 size: 13 residues. Between the trimmed V and J ends, which lost 0 bases and 4 bases, there was a span of 6 bases. The CDR3 reads CASSLARRETQYF. Here the CDR3 DNA reads TGTGCCAGCAGCTTAGCGCGCAGAGAGACCCAGTACTTC.

In its sample, this clone was seen a few times. This chain links TRBV9 with TRBJ1-6; 9 bases fit TRBD1. The CDR3 runs to 15 residues. Germline V gene sequence: CDR1 SGDLS, CDR2 YYNGEE. J gave up 4 bases and V 4 bases, and 3 bases lay outside the gene matches. The CDR3 protein is CASSSGTGYNSPLHF. Written as DNA, the CDR3 is TGTGCCAGCAGCTCAGGGACAGGGTATAATTCACCCCTCCACTTT.

V gene TRBV7-3 combines with J gene TRBJ2-3; D is perhaps TRBD1 (6 bases). CDR3 length: 16 residues. Germline V gene sequence: CDR1 SGHTA, CDR2 FQGTGA. V lost 1 base, J lost 2 bases, and 13 bases lay in between. Here the CDR3 DNA reads TGTGCCAGCAGCTTAATCGGCCAGGGGACCACAGATACGCAGTATTTT. Translation gives CASSLIGQGTTDTQYF. Full variable domain (rest looked up from reference TRBV7-3 and TRBJ2-3): GAGVSQTPSNKVTEKGKYVELRCDPISGHTALYWYRQSLGQGPEFLIYFQGTGAADDSGLPNDRFFAVRPEGSVSTLKIQRTERGDSAVYLCASSLIGQGTTDTQYFGPGTRLTVL.

The chain combines TRBV11-2 with TRBJ2-3; 9 bases fit TRBD2. Germline V gives CDR1 SGHAT, CDR2 FQNNGV. CDR3 length equals 17 residues. With V trimmed by 1 base and J by 6 bases, 11 bases remained unmatched. In DNA form, the CDR3 reads TGTGCCAGCAGCTTAGTACCCGGGACTAGCCGTGCGGATACGCAGTATTTT. It translates to CASSLVPGTSRADTQYF.

This chain links TRBV28 with TRBJ2-5, with D perhaps TRBD2 (6 bases). Germline V gene sequence: CDR1 MDHEN, CDR2 SYDVKM. V was pared by 8 bases and J by 5 bases, with 18 bases between. The CDR3 loop spans 14 amino acids. The DNA of the CDR3 is TGTGCCAGCTCCTCCGCCGGGACTGCGGAGACCCAGTACTTC. Encoded protein: CASSSAGTAETQYF.

Remarks on this clone: This specimen includes other DNA sequences encoding the same CDR3. DNA for the CDR3: TGTGCCACCTCAAGCTGGACAGTAAGCACAGATACGCAGTATTTT. This encodes CATSSWTVSTDTQYF. V is TRBV28 and J is TRBJ2-3; D is possibly TRBD1 (6 bases). This CDR3 is 15 amino acids long. Trimming shortened V by 10 bases and J by 0 bases, and 17 bases separated the two germline ends. Germline V gives CDR1 MDHEN, CDR2 SYDVKM.

This clone was detected only a few times. The rearrangement uses TRBV5-6 and TRBJ1-1; D is possibly TRBD1 (5 bases). This CDR3 region has 16 residues. V dropped 2 bases and J dropped 0 bases, with 14 bases sitting between them. Germline V CDR1 and CDR2: SGHDT, YYEEEE. CDR3 residues: CASSFASGTVNTEAFF. DNA of the CDR3: TGTGCCAGCAGCTTCGCCTCGGGGACGGTGAACACTGAAGCTTTCTTT.

The chain is built from TRBV4-3 and TRBJ2-1; D ambiguous. V was shortened by 4 bases and J by 6 bases, with 19 bases between the two germline ends. The CDR3 runs to 16 residues. CDR1 and CDR2 (germline): LGHNA, YSLEER. The CDR3 here is CASSPRPRSRANEQFF. The CDR3 DNA reads TGCGCCAGCAGCCCCCGACCCAGGTCTCGGGCCAATGAGCAGTTCTTC.

This clone was observed a few times. This sequence joins TRBV4-2 and TRBJ2-5, with 7 bases that match TRBD2. The CDR3 runs to 14 residues. Looked up from germline, CDR1 is LGHNA and CDR2 is YNFKEQ. The junction had 2 bases not matched to a gene; V was cut back by 4 bases and J by 0 bases. DNA of the CDR3: TGTGCCAGCAGCCGCGGGACTAACCAAGAGACCCAGTACTTC. It is translated as CASSRGTNQETQYF.

The rearrangement links TRBV11-2 to TRBJ2-2; possibly TRBD1 for D (6 bases). CDR1 is SGHAT, CDR2 FQNNGV, per germline. Trimming removed 3 bases from V and 4 bases from J, with 12 bases in between. CDR3 length: 15 amino acids. The CDR3 DNA reads as TGTGCCAGCAGCTTCAGGGGCGAAGTCACCGGGGAGCTGTTTTTT. This codes for CASSFRGEVTGELFF.

This clone has just a few counts. The CDR3 region is CASSRTSGVGETQYF. The CDR3 DNA follows: TGTGCCAGCAGCAGGACTAGCGGAGTTGGGGAGACCCAGTACTTC. The rearrangement joins TRBV10-3 to TRBJ2-5, with 10 nucleotides matching TRBD2. This CDR3 region has 15 residues. Per the germline V gene, CDR1 is ENHRY and CDR2 is SYGVKD. V gave up 10 bases and J gave up 5 bases; unmatched junction bases: 13.

This chain connects TRBV4-3 to TRBJ2-7; D unclear. The CDR3 extends over 14 amino acids. V was pared by 1 base and J by 3 bases, with 10 bases between. Looked up from germline, CDR1 is LGHNA and CDR2 is YSLEER. The CDR3 DNA follows: TGCGCCAGCAGCCAAGGTGACGGTCGCTACGAGCAGTACTTC. The encoded protein is CASSQGDGRYEQYF.

There are a few counts of this clone. One end of the junction fails to match germline, which may point to a read error. This chain uses TRBV28 with TRBJ2-7; TRBD1 is a possible D gene (6 bases). This CDR3 is 14 amino acids long. CDR1 and CDR2 (germline): MDHEN, SYDVKM. The CDR3 protein is CASSTRGRFYTSNF. CDR3 DNA sequence: TGTGCCAGCAGTACCAGGGGCCGTTTTTATACATCAAATTTC. The variable domain in full, with the rest retrieved from reference TRBV28 and TRBJ2-7, is DVKVTQSSRYLVKRTGEKVFLECVQDMDHENMFWYRQDPGLGLRLIYFSYDVKMKEKGDIPEGYSVSREKKERFSLILESASTNQTSMYLCASSTRGRFYTSNFGPGTRLTVT.

The chain links TRBV29-1 to TRBJ2-3, with TRBD2 as a possible D gene (5 bases). The germline V gene encodes CDR1 SQVTM and CDR2 ANQGSEA. V lost 6 bases and J lost 4, with 20 bases in between. The CDR3 contains 15 residues. The CDR3 sequence is CSVDRGSSRADTQYF. The CDR3 DNA follows: TGCAGCGTAGATCGAGGGAGTTCCCGGGCAGATACGCAGTATTTT.

This clone was seen a few times. V is TRBV5-1 and J is TRBJ2-2, with a possible D match to TRBD1 (5 bases). The germline gives CDR1 SGHRS, CDR2 YFSETQ. V was clipped by 4 bases and J by 1 base, with 11 bases between them. This CDR3 spans 15 amino acids. The CDR3 is CASSQMQGNTGELFF. The CDR3 DNA reads TGCGCCAGCAGCCAAATGCAGGGGAACACCGGGGAGCTGTTTTTT.

Remarks on this clone: Other DNA sequences in this sample translate to the same CDR3. The chain uses TRBV28 and TRBJ1-1, with D hard to call. Trimming shortened V by 6 bases and J by 1 base, and 3 bases separated the two germline ends. The CDR3 is 11 amino acids. CDR1 is MDHEN and CDR2 is SYDVKM in the germline V gene. CDR3 sequence reads: CASRGNTEAFF. The CDR3 nucleotides are TGTGCCAGCAGAGGGAACACTGAAGCTTTCTTT.

There are a few counts of this clone. J is TRBJ2-1 and V is TRBV4-2; 7 bases agree with TRBD2. Trimming removed 0 bases from V and 7 bases from J; junction bases left unmatched: 9. Germline lookup yields CDR1 LGHNA and CDR2 YNFKEQ. The CDR3 sequence is 16 residues long. CDR3 nucleotides: TGTGCCAGCAGCCAAGATGAATCGGGAGGAAAAAATGAGCAGTTCTTC. Protein: CASSQDESGGKNEQFF.

V and J are TRBV29-1 and TRBJ1-1; tentative D call: TRBD1 (5 bases). Germline values: CDR1 SQVTM, CDR2 ANQGSEA. Trimming stripped 1 base from V and 6 bases from J, with 18 bases between. This CDR3 spans 15 amino acids. The CDR3 nucleotides read TGCAGCGTTGAAGGCCAGGGCGGAGCTTCTCCTGAAGCTTTCTTT. It is translated as CSVEGQGGASPEAFF. The full variable domain, in which reference TRBV29-1 and TRBJ1-1 provide the parts outside the CDR3, is SAVISQKPSRDICQRGTSLTIQCQVDSQVTMMFWYRQQPGQSLTLIATANQGSEATYESGFVIDKFPISRPNLTFSTLTVSNMSPEDSSIYLCSVEGQGGASPEAFFGQGTRLTVV.

This clone was recorded once. The chain couples TRBV5-4 to TRBJ2-7; D is unclear. The germline V gene has CDR1 SGHNT and CDR2 YYREEE (reference sequence). V lost 4 bases to trimming and J lost 2 bases, with 13 bases between them. This CDR3 is 14 amino acids long. CDR3 sequence reads: CASSPTSLTYEQYF. DNA for the CDR3: TGTGCCAGCAGCCCGACATCCCTGACCTACGAGCAGTACTTC.

This clone was seen a few times. The chain combines TRBV5-1 with TRBJ1-5, with no clear D. Trimming stripped 2 bases from V and 0 bases from J, with 6 bases between. Looked up from germline, CDR1 is SGHRS and CDR2 is YFSETQ. The CDR3 runs 14 residues. CDR3 protein: CASSLDGSNQPQHF. The CDR3 bases are TGCGCCAGCAGCTTAGACGGTAGCAATCAGCCCCAGCATTTT.

This clone was detected only a few times. This chain connects TRBV2 to TRBJ2-1; a possible D gene is TRBD1 (6 bases). Trimming took off 4 bases at V and 10 bases at J, with 20 bases between the two ends. The CDR3 extends over 15 amino acids. Germline V gives CDR1 SNHLY, CDR2 FYNNEI. CDR3 coding DNA: TGTGCCAGCAGTGCCAGGGGCCCTCAGGGACGGGAGCAGTTCTTC. Translating it yields CASSARGPQGREQFF. The complete variable domain, with remaining parts taken from reference TRBV2 and TRBJ2-1, reads EPEVTQTPSHQVTQMGQEVILRCVPISNHLYFYWYRQILGQKVEFLVSFYNNEISEKSEIFDDQFSVERPDGSNFTLKIRSTKLEDSAMYFCASSARGPQGREQFFGPGTRLTVL.